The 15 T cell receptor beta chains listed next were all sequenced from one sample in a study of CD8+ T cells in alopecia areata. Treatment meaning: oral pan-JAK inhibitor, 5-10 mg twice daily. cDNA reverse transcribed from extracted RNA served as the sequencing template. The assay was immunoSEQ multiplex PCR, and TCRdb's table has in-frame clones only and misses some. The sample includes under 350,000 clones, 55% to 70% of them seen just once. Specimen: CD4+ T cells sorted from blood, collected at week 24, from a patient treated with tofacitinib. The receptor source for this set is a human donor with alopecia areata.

DNA of the CDR3: TGTGCCAGTAGCGCCCGGGACAGGGACGGCTACACCTTC. This encodes CASSARDRDGYTF. This chain links TRBV19 with TRBJ1-2, with TRBD1 matching over 9 bases. The V gene end was trimmed by 6 bases and the J gene end by 8 bases; junction bases not matched to a gene: 7. The CDR3 runs 13 residues. Per germline, CDR1 LNHDA and CDR2 SQIVND (reference sequence).

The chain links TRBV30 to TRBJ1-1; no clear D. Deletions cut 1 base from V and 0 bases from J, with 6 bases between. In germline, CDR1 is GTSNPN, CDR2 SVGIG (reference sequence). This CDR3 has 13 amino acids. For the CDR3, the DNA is TGTGCCTGGAGTGGGGCTCTGAACACTGAAGCTTTCTTT. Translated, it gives CAWSGALNTEAFF.

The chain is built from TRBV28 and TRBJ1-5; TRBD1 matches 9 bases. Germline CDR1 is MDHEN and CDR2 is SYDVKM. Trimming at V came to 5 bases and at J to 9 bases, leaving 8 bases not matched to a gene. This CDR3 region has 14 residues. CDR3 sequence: CASSPDRGLGPQHF. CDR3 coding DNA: TGTGCCAGCAGTCCGGACAGGGGACTTGGGCCCCAGCATTTT.

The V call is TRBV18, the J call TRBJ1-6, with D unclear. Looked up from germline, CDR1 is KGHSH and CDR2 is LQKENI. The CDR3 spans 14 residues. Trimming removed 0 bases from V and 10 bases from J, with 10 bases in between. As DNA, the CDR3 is TGTGCCAGCTCACCACCTACTATGGGGTCACCCCTCCACTTT. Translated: CASSPPTMGSPLHF.

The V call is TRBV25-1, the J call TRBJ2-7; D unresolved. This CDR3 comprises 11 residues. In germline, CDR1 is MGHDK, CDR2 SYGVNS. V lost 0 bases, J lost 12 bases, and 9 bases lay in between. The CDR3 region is CASSEYSVWYF. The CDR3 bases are TGTGCCAGCAGTGAATATTCTGTTTGGTACTTC.

The CDR3 spells CASSLGGERGEQYF. CDR3 DNA: TGTGCCAGCAGCTTGGGCGGGGAGAGGGGCGAGCAGTACTTC. The V and J genes are TRBV5-4 and TRBJ2-7; tentatively, D is TRBD2 (6 bases). The CDR3 loop spans 14 amino acids. With 0 bases removed from V and 6 bases from J, the gap between germline ends came to 13 bases. Germline V lookup: CDR1 SGHNT, CDR2 YYREEE (reference sequence).

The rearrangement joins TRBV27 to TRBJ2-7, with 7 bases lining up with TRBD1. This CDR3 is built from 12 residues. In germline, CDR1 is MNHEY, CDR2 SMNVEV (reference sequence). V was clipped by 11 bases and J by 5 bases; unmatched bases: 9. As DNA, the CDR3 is TGTGCCCGCGACAGGGTGGAGGACGAGCAGTACTTC. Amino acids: CARDRVEDEQYF.

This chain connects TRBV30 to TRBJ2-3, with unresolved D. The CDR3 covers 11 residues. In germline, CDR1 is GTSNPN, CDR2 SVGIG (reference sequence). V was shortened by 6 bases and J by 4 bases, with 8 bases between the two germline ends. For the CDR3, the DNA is TGTGCCTGTAGTATTTCAGATACGCAGTATTTT. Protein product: CACSISDTQYF. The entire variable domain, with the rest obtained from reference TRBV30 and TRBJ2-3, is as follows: SQTIHQWPATLVQPVGSPLSLECTVEGTSNPNLYWYRQAAGRGLQLLFYSVGIGQISSEVPQNLSASRPQDRQFILSSKKLLLSDSGFYLCACSISDTQYFGPGTRLTVL.

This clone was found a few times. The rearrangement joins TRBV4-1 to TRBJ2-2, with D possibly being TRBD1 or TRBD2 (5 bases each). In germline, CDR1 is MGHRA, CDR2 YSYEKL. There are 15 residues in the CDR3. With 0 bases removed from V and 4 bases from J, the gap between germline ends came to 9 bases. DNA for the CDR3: TGCGCCAGCAGCCAAGAAGGGGAGATCACCGGGGAGCTGTTTTTT. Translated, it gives CASSQEGEITGELFF.

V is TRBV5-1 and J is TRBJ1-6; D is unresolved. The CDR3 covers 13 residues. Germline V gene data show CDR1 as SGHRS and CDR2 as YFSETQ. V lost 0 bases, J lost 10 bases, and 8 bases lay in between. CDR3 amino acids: CASSLGAPSPLHF. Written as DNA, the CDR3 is TGCGCCAGCAGCTTGGGTGCTCCGTCACCCCTCCACTTT.

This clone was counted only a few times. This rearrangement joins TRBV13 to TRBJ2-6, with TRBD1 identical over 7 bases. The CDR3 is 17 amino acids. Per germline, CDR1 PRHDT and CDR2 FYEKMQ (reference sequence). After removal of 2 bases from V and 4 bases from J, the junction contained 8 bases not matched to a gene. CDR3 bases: TGTGCCAGCAGCTTATGGCAGGGGGATCCGGGGGCCAACGTCCTGACTTTC. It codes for CASSLWQGDPGANVLTF.

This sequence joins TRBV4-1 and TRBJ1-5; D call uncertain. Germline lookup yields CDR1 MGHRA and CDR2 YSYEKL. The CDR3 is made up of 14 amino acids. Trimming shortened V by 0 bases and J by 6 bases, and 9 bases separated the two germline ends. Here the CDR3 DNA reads TGCGCCAGCAGCCAAGATGGGGAGCCTCAGCCCCAGCATTTT. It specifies CASSQDGEPQPQHF.

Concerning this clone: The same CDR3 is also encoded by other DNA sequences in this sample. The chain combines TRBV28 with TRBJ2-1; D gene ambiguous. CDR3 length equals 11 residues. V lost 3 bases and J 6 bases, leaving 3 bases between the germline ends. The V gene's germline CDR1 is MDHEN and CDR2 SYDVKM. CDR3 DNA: TGTGCCAGCAGTTTGGGCAATGAGCAGTTCTTC. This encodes CASSLGNEQFF.

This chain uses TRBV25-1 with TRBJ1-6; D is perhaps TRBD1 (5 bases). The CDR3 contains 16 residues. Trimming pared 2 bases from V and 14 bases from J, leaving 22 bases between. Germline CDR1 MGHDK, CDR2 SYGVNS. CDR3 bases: TGTGCCAGCAGTGAAACCGGGACCTACGGTTTAGGGGCCCTCCACTTT. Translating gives CASSETGTYGLGALHF.

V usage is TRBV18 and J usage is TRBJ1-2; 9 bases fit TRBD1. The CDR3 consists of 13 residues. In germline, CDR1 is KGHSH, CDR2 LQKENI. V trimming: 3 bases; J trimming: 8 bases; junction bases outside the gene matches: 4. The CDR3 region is CASSPGTGNGYTF. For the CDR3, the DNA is TGTGCCAGCTCACCTGGGACAGGGAACGGCTACACCTTC.